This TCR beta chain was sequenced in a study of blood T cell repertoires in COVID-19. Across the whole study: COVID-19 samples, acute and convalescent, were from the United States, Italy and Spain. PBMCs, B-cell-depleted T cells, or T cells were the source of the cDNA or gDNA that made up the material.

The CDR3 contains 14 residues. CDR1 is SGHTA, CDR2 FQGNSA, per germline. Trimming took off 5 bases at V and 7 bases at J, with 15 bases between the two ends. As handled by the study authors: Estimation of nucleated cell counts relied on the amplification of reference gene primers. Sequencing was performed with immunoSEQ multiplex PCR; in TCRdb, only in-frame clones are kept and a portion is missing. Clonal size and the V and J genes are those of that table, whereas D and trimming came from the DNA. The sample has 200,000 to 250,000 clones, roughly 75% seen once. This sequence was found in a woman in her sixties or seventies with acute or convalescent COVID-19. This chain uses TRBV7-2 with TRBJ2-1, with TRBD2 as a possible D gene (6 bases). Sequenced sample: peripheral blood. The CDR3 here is CASSTQGLLNEQFF. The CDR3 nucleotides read TGTGCCAGCAGCACTCAGGGACTTCTTAATGAGCAGTTCTTC.